This T cell receptor beta chain was identified during a study of blood T cell repertoires in COVID-19 (dated by TCRdb to the early 2020s). Regarding the study in general: Collaborator samples came from the United States, Italy and Spain and covered acute and convalescent phases of COVID-19. Where HLA class I and class II types were available, the types were taken from metadata supplied by the sample provider, not from assay-based typing. The prospective study material was composed of cDNA or gDNA derived from T cells, B-cell-depleted T cells, or PBMCs. The dataset comprised deeply sampled blood TCRbeta repertoires from subjects exposed to, actively infected with, or recovered from COVID-19. Samples came from the ongoing ImmuneRACE study (first 160 participants) plus 1,254 subjects from 6 global collaborators. A freely available public database, intended as a resource for researchers studying the immune response to SARS-CoV-2, is where the repertoires were released. Nearly every sample came with metadata listing a de-identified subject ID, COVID-19 status, age in years and sex. What the research found in general, with its limitations: The amount of clinical and demographic metadata varied by source and participant and was provided uncurated.

Collaborating institutions collected whole blood in K2EDTA tubes following their own protocols. For TCRbeta analysis, collaborators shipped samples in one of three forms: frozen whole blood, isolated PBMCs, or DNA extracted from either of those sample types. In the case of this clone: Its antigen is currently not known. The input lacks base qualities; no much larger clone sits a single base away.

Spanning cysteine to phenylalanine, the CDR3 consists of 15 amino acids. The entry retains the CDR3 DNA only, 45 bases that are in frame from base 1. As encoded in the germline V gene, CDR1 is MNHEY while CDR2 is SVGAGI. V and J are truncated by 0 bases and 6 bases respectively, leaving an intervening sequence of 14 bases. TCRbeta CDR3 regions were amplified from genomic DNA using the immunoSEQ Assay, a bias-controlled multiplex PCR. On the study's bioinformatics: Within the assay, amplification of reference gene primers was used to estimate how many nucleated cells each sample contained. Sequence reads were collapsed and filtered to measure the absolute abundance of every unique TCRbeta CDR3 rearrangement. For each sample, productive Simpson clonality was calculated as the square root of Simpson's diversity index over productive rearrangements. The source is immuneACCESS, and TCRdb retained only in-frame sequences with V and J called. Part of the clones is not carried over; for the studies checked, unresolved V genes explain less than half of this, and the remainder is unexplained. V, J and clone size are taken as reported in that table, and D and trimming were inferred from the DNA itself. The sample contains about 70,000 clones, about 88% of them found a single time. The ten biggest clones cover approximately 1.5% of the sample.

The material sequenced was peripheral blood. The rearrangement combines TRBV6-5 with TRBJ1-2; TRBD1 could be the D gene, as 5 bases match. The TCR comes from a human donor in a cohort sampled during active COVID-19. The CDR3 reads CASSYSAYGGDGYTF. The DNA is TGTGCCAGCAGTTACTCGGCCTACGGAGGGGATGGCTACACCTTC.